A single sample is the source of the 14 T cell receptor beta chains below, sequenced in a study of vaccination effects on CD4 cells after COVID-19. Using immunoSEQ multiplex PCR, the repertoire was profiled, and TCRdb retains in-frame clones only, with some absent. Among around 69,000 clones listed, under 80% were seen once. Culturing for around 10 days preceded CD4+ T cell isolation. Vaccination of participants consisted of two doses of either the BNT162b2 or mRNA-1273 vaccine. Antigen specificity for these receptors is unknown. The sample consisted of CD4+ T cells from PBMCs cultured without peptide, taken after COVID-19 vaccination. The source of these receptors is a human donor who received a COVID-19 vaccine.

This chain joins TRBV9 and TRBJ1-4; 9 nucleotides agree with TRBD1. V trimming: 0 bases; J trimming: 8 bases; junction bases outside the gene matches: 11. Looked up from germline, CDR1 is SGDLS and CDR2 is YYNGEE. The CDR3 consists of 17 residues. CDR3 coding DNA: TGTGCCAGCAGCGTAGCTCCAACAGGGGGCATTGGCGAAAAACTGTTTTTT. Amino acid sequence: CASSVAPTGGIGEKLFF.

V is TRBV19 and J is TRBJ1-5; 10 bases are shared with TRBD1. Germline CDR1 and CDR2: LNHDA and SQIVND (reference sequence). The V segment lost 2 bases and the J segment 3 bases; nucleotides outside the gene matches: 4. The CDR3 consists of 16 residues. CDR3 protein: CASSIWGQGNNQPQHF. CDR3 sequence (DNA): TGTGCCAGTAGTATATGGGGACAGGGGAACAATCAGCCCCAGCATTTT. Looking up the rest from reference TRBV19 and TRBJ1-5 gives the full variable domain: DGGITQSPKYLFRKEGQNVTLSCEQNLNHDAMYWYRQDPGQGLRLIYYSQIVNDFQKGDIAEGYSVSREKKESFPLTVTSAQKNPTAFYLCASSIWGQGNNQPQHFGDGTRLSIL.

The rearrangement uses TRBV5-1 and TRBJ1-5, with D maybe TRBD1 (5 bases). The germline CDR1 and CDR2 sequences are SGHRS and YFSETQ. The germline V and J ends were trimmed by 0 bases and 3 bases, with 10 bases remaining between them. The CDR3 is 15 amino acids. The CDR3 DNA reads as TGCGCCAGCAGCTTGGATTGGGGCAACAATCAGCCCCAGCATTTT. Translating it yields CASSLDWGNNQPQHF.

This clone was counted a single time. The J gene is TRBJ2-3, the V gene TRBV5-6; D is uncertain. The CDR3 is 14 amino acids. Germline V gene data show CDR1 as SGHDT and CDR2 as YYEEEE. Trimming left V 4 bases short and J 3 bases short, with 12 bases between. CDR3 in amino acids: CASSAQTRTDTQYF. CDR3 DNA: TGTGCCAGCAGCGCTCAAACCAGAACAGATACGCAGTATTTT. Looking up the rest from reference TRBV5-6 and TRBJ2-3 gives the full variable domain: DAGVTQSPTHLIKTRGQQVTLRCSPKSGHDTVSWYQQALGQGPQFIFQYYEEEERQRGNFPDRFSGHQFPNYSSELNVNALLLGDSALYLCASSAQTRTDTQYFGPGTRLTVL.

V usage is TRBV6-6 and J usage is TRBJ2-2; tentative D call: TRBD1 (5 bases). Germline lookup yields CDR1 MNHNY and CDR2 SVGAGI (reference sequence). CDR3 length: 16 residues. V lost 6 bases and J 0 bases, leaving 14 bases between the germline ends. The CDR3 region is CASSRPTATNTGELFF. The CDR3 bases are TGTGCCAGCAGCCGGCCGACAGCGACGAACACCGGGGAGCTGTTTTTT.

The CDR3 is CAWSVTGNTIYF. In DNA, the CDR3 is TGTGCCTGGAGTGTGACCGGAAACACCATATATTTT. The V gene is TRBV30, the J gene TRBJ1-3; D gene unclear. There are 12 residues in the CDR3. Germline V gives CDR1 GTSNPN, CDR2 SVGIG (reference sequence). V was cut by 0 bases and J by 4 bases, with 4 bases left in between.

V and J are TRBV4-1 and TRBJ2-4; the D is unclear. The CDR3 has 16 residues. V gave up 0 bases and J gave up 2 bases, with 11 bases separating them. CDR1 MGHRA and CDR2 YSYEKL come from the germline V gene. The CDR3, as DNA: TGCGCCAGCAGCCAAGATCGGGCATCATCCAAAAACATTCAGTACTTC. It translates to CASSQDRASSKNIQYF.

Only one count was recorded for this clone. The chain recombines TRBV2 with TRBJ1-6; D is possibly TRBD1 (5 bases). The CDR3 length is 15 residues. Trimming took off 6 bases at V and 0 bases at J, with 9 bases between the two ends. CDR1 is SNHLY, CDR2 FYNNEI, per germline. The CDR3 loop reads CASRAGSSYNSPLHF. CDR3 DNA sequence: TGTGCCAGCAGGGCAGGGAGCTCCTATAATTCACCCCTCCACTTT.

This chain connects TRBV24-1 to TRBJ1-1, with 11 bases matching TRBD1. The CDR3 consists of 15 residues. Germline CDR1 KGHDR, CDR2 SFDVKD. The J segment lost 5 bases and the V segment lost 5 bases, leaving 6 bases of the junction unmatched. CDR3 sequence (DNA): TGTGCCACCAGTGCGGGGACAGGGGGTTATACTGAAGCTTTCTTT. It is translated as CATSAGTGGYTEAFF.

This clone was seen only a few times. The chain carries TRBV5-1 and TRBJ2-2; D is undetermined. V was pared by 5 bases and J by 2 bases, with 10 bases between. Germline CDR1 and CDR2: SGHRS and YFSETQ. The CDR3 covers 14 residues. The chain's CDR3 is CASRPDSNTGELFF. The CDR3, as DNA: TGCGCCAGCAGACCGGATTCAAACACCGGGGAGCTGTTTTTT.

This clone has just one count. This chain uses TRBV30 with TRBJ1-3, with 7 bases identical to TRBD1. After removal of 8 bases from V and 2 bases from J, the junction contained 9 bases not matched to a gene. CDR3 length equals 14 residues. Germline V gene data show CDR1 as GTSNPN and CDR2 as SVGIG (reference sequence). This chain's CDR3 is CARGQQGAGNTIYF. DNA for the CDR3: TGTGCCCGGGGACAGCAAGGAGCTGGAAACACCATATATTTT.

V is TRBV5-1 and J is TRBJ2-3; D call uncertain. The CDR3 runs 16 residues. Per germline, CDR1 SGHRS and CDR2 YFSETQ. Trimming took off 1 base at V and 4 bases at J, with 16 bases between the two ends. The CDR3 sequence: CASSLLGLNSADTQYF. Here the CDR3 DNA reads TGCGCCAGCAGCTTGTTAGGGCTCAACTCCGCAGATACGCAGTATTTT.

In this sample, this clone turned up a few times. The chain joins TRBV18 to TRBJ2-2; D is undetermined. The CDR3 spans 12 residues. Trimming removed 4 bases at V and 4 bases at J, with 4 bases between. Germline CDR1 reads KGHSH; CDR2 reads LQKENI. CDR3 sequence: CASSQSTGELFF. The CDR3, as DNA: TGTGCCAGCTCACAGAGCACCGGGGAGCTGTTTTTT. Based on the CDR3 plus reference TRBV18 and TRBJ2-2, the full variable domain is NAGVMQNPRHLVRRRGQEARLRCSPMKGHSHVYWYRQLPEEGLKFMVYLQKENIIDESGMPKERFSAEFPKEGPSILRIQQVVRGDSAAYFCASSQSTGELFFGEGSRLTVL.

The chain couples TRBV29-1 to TRBJ1-2, with 7 positions matching TRBD1. Germline trimming cut 4 bases from V and 0 bases from J; bases unmatched to any gene: 17. Germline CDR1 and CDR2: SQVTM and ANQGSEA. This CDR3 spans 18 amino acids. The DNA of the CDR3 is TGCAGCGTTGCTTTCTTGGACAGGAGCATCCCTACTAACTATGGCTACACCTTC. Translating gives CSVAFLDRSIPTNYGYTF.